One and the same sample provided the 23 T cell receptor beta chains below, sequenced in a study of spatial heterogeneity in lung cancer. Points from the study as a whole: Within tumors, counts of expanded alpha and beta TCRs tracked tumor mutation counts.

The sample's time point: sample taken at primary tumor resection. These receptors have no identified antigens. TCRdb reprocessed the 5' RACE reads via MiXCR and lists one record per CDR3 protein. The sample consists of roughly 3,000 distinct CDR3 sequences, 5% to 7% of them appearing once. The material sequenced was lung tumor tissue, taken at surgery. These receptors originate from a male donor with early-stage non-small cell lung cancer.

This clonotype occurred a few times. The V and J genes are TRBV3-1 and TRBJ1-6; D unclear. Per germline, CDR1 LGHDT and CDR2 YNNKEL (reference sequence). The CDR3 contains 16 residues. V lost 0 bases and J lost 14, with 20 bases in between. This CDR3 is CASSQDSRSPSLALHF. In DNA form, the CDR3 reads TGTGCCAGCAGCCAAGATAGTAGGTCCCCGAGCCTGGCCCTCCACTTT.

The chain has TRBV9 and TRBJ1-2; D not certain. The germline V and J ends were trimmed by 0 bases and 3 bases, with 6 bases remaining between them. The CDR3 sequence is 13 residues long. Germline loops: CDR1 SGDLS, CDR2 YYNGEE. The DNA of the CDR3 is TGTGCCAGCAGCGTAGCCTCTCACTATGGCTACACCTTC. Protein: CASSVASHYGYTF.

This clonotype is medium-sized by share. The chain couples TRBV3-1 to TRBJ1-2, with 8 bases matching TRBD1. Looked up from germline, CDR1 is LGHDT and CDR2 is YNNKEL (reference sequence). The CDR3 extends over 14 amino acids. V shed 3 bases and J 8 bases; nucleotides not matched to a gene: 8. Written as DNA, the CDR3 is TGTGCCAGCAGCCAGAACAGGGGGGAAAGGGGCTACACCTTC. This translates into CASSQNRGERGYTF.

The chain carries TRBV18 and TRBJ1-4, with 12 bases aligning to TRBD1. This CDR3 comprises 16 residues. Per germline, CDR1 KGHSH and CDR2 LQKENI. Trimming took 2 bases from V and 8 from J; bases not matched to a gene: 6. CDR3 region: CASSPGTGGAEEKLFF. The CDR3 DNA follows: TGTGCCAGCTCACCAGGGACAGGGGGCGCAGAAGAAAAACTGTTTTTT.

This clonotype was seen more than once but under ten times. The chain couples TRBV4-3 to TRBJ2-1; D gene unclear. This CDR3 is built from 12 residues. From germline, CDR1 is LGHNA and CDR2 YSLEER. The germline V and J ends were trimmed by 3 bases and 9 bases, with 9 bases remaining between them. CDR3 in DNA: TGCGCCAGCAGCCAGGGGTGGGGTGAGCAGTTCTTC. This translates into CASSQGWGEQFF.

This clonotype is medium-sized within its sample. The chain employs TRBV27 and TRBJ1-5, with TRBD1 as a possible D gene (5 bases). Per germline, CDR1 MNHEY and CDR2 SMNVEV (reference sequence). Trimming took 6 bases from V and 2 from J, leaving 17 bases between them. The CDR3 has 16 residues. The CDR3 region is CASRPLGGGGNQPQHF. DNA for the CDR3: TGTGCCAGCAGACCCCTTGGGGGAGGGGGCAATCAGCCCCAGCATTTT.

This clonotype qualifies as medium-sized. This chain joins TRBV2 and TRBJ2-1; TRBD2 matches 8 bases. CDR3 length: 15 residues. J lost 0 bases, V lost 6 bases, and 4 bases had no gene match. Germline CDR1 reads SNHLY; CDR2 reads FYNNEI. CDR3 coding DNA: TGTGCCAGCAGGGGCGGGAGGAGCTCCTACAATGAGCAGTTCTTC. This gives the protein CASRGGRSSYNEQFF.

This clonotype has ten or more counts. A junction end diverges from the germline sequence, so it may reflect a read error. The chain has TRBV19 and TRBJ2-3, with a tentative D call TRBD2 (6 bases). This CDR3 region has 13 residues. Germline values: CDR1 LNHDA, CDR2 SQIVND (reference sequence). The chain's CDR3 is CASSGGLRDAQYF. The DNA of the CDR3 is TGTGCCAGTAGTGGGGGGTTGCGAGATGCGCAGTATTTT.

This clonotype is medium-sized by share. The J gene is TRBJ1-1, the V gene TRBV11-2; possibly TRBD1 for D (5 bases). This CDR3 comprises 15 residues. V was trimmed by 1 base and J by 1 base, leaving 10 bases between them. Germline CDR1 reads SGHAT; CDR2 reads FQNNGV. The CDR3 bases are TGTGCCAGCAGCTTAGTAGACAGCCCGAACACTGAAGCTTTCTTT. Protein sequence: CASSLVDSPNTEAFF.

By proportion, this clonotype is medium-sized (0.01 to 0.1%). This chain connects TRBV11-2 to TRBJ2-4, with TRBD1 matching over 8 bases. J was trimmed by 6 bases and V by 5 bases; bases with no gene match: 9. Germline V gene lookup returns CDR1 SGHAT and CDR2 FQNNGV. The CDR3 has 15 amino acids. This chain's CDR3 is CASSLSGGEGNIQYF. The CDR3 nucleotides are TGTGCCAGCAGCCTATCAGGGGGCGAGGGAAACATTCAGTACTTC.

This clonotype was recorded many times. The chain recombines TRBV24-1 with TRBJ2-2; D perhaps matches TRBD1 (5 bases). The length of the CDR3 is 14 residues. The germline V and J ends were trimmed by 7 bases and 2 bases, with 10 bases remaining between them. The germline gives CDR1 KGHDR, CDR2 SFDVKD. CDR3 nucleotides: TGTGCCACCAGCAAAGGACAAAACACCGGGGAGCTGTTTTTT. It codes for CATSKGQNTGELFF.

This chain joins TRBV25-1 and TRBJ2-5, with D possibly TRBD1 on 7 matching bases. Germline assignment: CDR1 MGHDK and CDR2 SYGVNS. V was pared by 5 bases and J by 7 bases, with 20 bases between. The CDR3 loop spans 15 amino acids. CDR3 in DNA: TGTGCCAGCAGTCCCTCCCCAGGGGGAGGCCCGACCCAGTACTTC. It is translated as CASSPSPGGGPTQYF.

This clonotype is judged medium-sized. The rearrangement links TRBV7-2 to TRBJ2-7; TRBD1 or TRBD2 may be the D gene (5 bases each). The CDR3 has 15 amino acids. The V gene lost 1 base and the J gene lost 2 bases, with 12 bases spanning the gap. Germline CDR1 SGHTA, CDR2 FQGNSA. Written as DNA, the CDR3 is TGTGCCAGCAGCTTAGGTCAGGGACGTCCCTACGAGCAGTACTTC. Translating it yields CASSLGQGRPYEQYF.

This clonotype rates as medium-sized (0.01 to 0.1%). The chain links TRBV7-9 to TRBJ2-1; TRBD1 aligns across 7 bases. The trim removed 2 bases at V and 14 bases at J, leaving 6 bases unmatched. The CDR3 contains 12 residues. The germline V gene encodes CDR1 SEHNR and CDR2 FQNEAQ (reference sequence). As DNA, the CDR3 is TGTGCCAGCAGCTTAACCGGGGACAGAGAGTTCTTC. Translation gives CASSLTGDREFF.

Within the sample, this clonotype is medium-sized. J is TRBJ1-1 and V is TRBV5-1; D is unclear. Trimming left V 2 bases short and J 5 bases short, with 10 bases between. This CDR3 is 13 amino acids long. Germline CDR1 reads SGHRS; CDR2 reads YFSETQ. CDR3: CASSLDLKTEAFF. In DNA, the CDR3 is TGCGCCAGCAGCTTAGATCTAAAGACTGAAGCTTTCTTT.

Note on this clonotype: Possible read error: a much larger clone is one base away. This chain connects TRBV20-1 to TRBJ1-3, with D unclear. CDR3 length: 16 amino acids. The V gene lost 8 bases and the J gene lost 2 bases, with 22 bases spanning the gap. CDR1 is DFQATT and CDR2 is SNEGSKA in the germline V gene (reference sequence). The CDR3 DNA follows: TGCAGTCCCGTAGAAGACACCGACACAACTGGAAACACCATATATTTT. Translation: CSPVEDTDTTGNTIYF.

This clonotype is classed as medium-sized (0.01 to 0.1%). This chain links TRBV2 with TRBJ1-5; no clear D gene. Trimming took 6 bases from V and 4 from J, leaving 10 bases between them. The CDR3 contains 13 residues. CDR1 SNHLY and CDR2 FYNNEI come from the germline V gene. The CDR3 nucleotides are TGTGCCAGCAGGGAGCGGAGTAATCAGCCCCAGCATTTT. Translated, it gives CASRERSNQPQHF.

A word on this clonotype: This may stem from a read error, because a much larger clone lies one nucleotide away. The V and J genes are TRBV7-9 and TRBJ2-2; unclear D gene. CDR1 is SEHNR, CDR2 FQNEAQ, per germline (reference sequence). CDR3 length equals 14 residues. V shed 3 bases and J shed 4 bases, with 9 bases lying between them. The CDR3 reads CASSFREITGELFF. CDR3 sequence (DNA): TGTGCCAGCAGCTTTAGAGAGATCACCGGGGAGCTGTTTTTT.

By sample fraction, this clonotype is medium-sized. This chain links TRBV25-1 with TRBJ2-7; 7 bases are shared with TRBD1. The V segment lost 5 bases and the J segment 6 bases; nucleotides outside the gene matches: 10. The CDR3 sequence is 14 residues long. CDR1 is MGHDK and CDR2 is SYGVNS in the germline V gene. The CDR3 DNA sequence: TGTGCCAGCAGTACCCCACAGGGGTTCCGCGAGCAGTACTTC. Translation: CASSTPQGFREQYF.

A note on this clonotype: A read error is possible here, since a much larger clone lies one base away. This chain links TRBV6-1 with TRBJ2-1; 8 positions match TRBD2. V gave up 10 bases and J gave up 8 bases; unmatched junction bases: 7. The CDR3 loop spans 12 amino acids. Germline loops: CDR1 MNHNS, CDR2 SASEGT. The CDR3 reads CAITRGGYEQFF. The DNA of the CDR3 is TGTGCCATTACCCGGGGGGGATATGAGCAGTTCTTC.

Within the sample, this clonotype is medium-sized (0.01 to 0.1%). This chain uses TRBV10-3 with TRBJ1-2, with D perhaps TRBD1 (6 bases). V shed 5 bases and J shed 1 base, with 8 bases lying between them. The CDR3 contains 13 residues. Germline V gene lookup returns CDR1 ENHRY and CDR2 SYGVKD. Here the CDR3 DNA reads TGTGCCATCAGTTACAGGGATAACTATGGCTACACCTTC. Its protein is CAISYRDNYGYTF.

In this sample, this clonotype turned up a few times. The V call is TRBV7-9, the J call TRBJ1-4; TRBD1 agrees at 9 bases. Germline V CDR1 and CDR2: SEHNR, FQNEAQ (reference sequence). There are 16 residues in the CDR3. V lost 6 bases and J lost 0; bases outside the gene matches: 5. CDR3 sequence: CASSWDREATNEKLFF. DNA for the CDR3: TGTGCCAGCAGTTGGGACAGGGAAGCAACTAATGAAAAACTGTTTTTT.

This clonotype appeared many times. V and J are TRBV20-1 and TRBJ2-1; no clear D gene. V was trimmed by 3 bases and J by 8 bases, leaving 20 bases between them. The CDR3 has 15 amino acids. Germline CDR1 is DFQATT and CDR2 is SNEGSKA (reference sequence). The CDR3 bases are TGCAGTGCTAGGCAGAAGTTAGAGTTTAACGATGAGCAGTTCTTC. It specifies CSARQKLEFNDEQFF.